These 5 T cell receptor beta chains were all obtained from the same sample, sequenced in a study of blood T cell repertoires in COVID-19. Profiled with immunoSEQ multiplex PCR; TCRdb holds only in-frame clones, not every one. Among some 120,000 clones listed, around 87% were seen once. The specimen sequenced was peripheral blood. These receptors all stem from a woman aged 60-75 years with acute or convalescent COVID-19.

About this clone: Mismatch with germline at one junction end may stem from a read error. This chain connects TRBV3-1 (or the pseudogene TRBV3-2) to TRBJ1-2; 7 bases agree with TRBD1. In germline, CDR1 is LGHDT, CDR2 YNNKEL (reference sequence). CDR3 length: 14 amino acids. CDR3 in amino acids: CATSREQGLSGYTF. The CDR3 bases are TGTGCCACCAGCAGGGAACAGGGGTTAAGTGGCTACACCTTC.

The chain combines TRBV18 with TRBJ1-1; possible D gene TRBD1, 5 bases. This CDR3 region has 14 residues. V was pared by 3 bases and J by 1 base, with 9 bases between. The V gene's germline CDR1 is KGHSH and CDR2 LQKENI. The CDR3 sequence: CASSPLGQNTEAFF. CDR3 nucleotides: TGTGCCAGCTCACCCCTCGGACAGAACACTGAAGCTTTCTTT. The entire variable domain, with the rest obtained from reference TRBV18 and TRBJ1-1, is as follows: NAGVMQNPRHLVRRRGQEARLRCSPMKGHSHVYWYRQLPEEGLKFMVYLQKENIIDESGMPKERFSAEFPKEGPSILRIQQVVRGDSAAYFCASSPLGQNTEAFFGQGTRLTVV.

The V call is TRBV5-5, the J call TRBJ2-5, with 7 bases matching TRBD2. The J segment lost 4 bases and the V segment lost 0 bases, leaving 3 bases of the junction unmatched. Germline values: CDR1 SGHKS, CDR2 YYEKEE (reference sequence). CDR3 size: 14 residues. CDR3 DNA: TGTGCCAGCAGCTTGGGACTAGCCCGAGAGACCCAGTACTTC. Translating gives CASSLGLARETQYF. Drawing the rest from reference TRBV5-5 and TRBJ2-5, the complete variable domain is DAGVTQSPTHLIKTRGQQVTLRCSPISGHKSVSWYQQVLGQGPQFIFQYYEKEERGRGNFPDRFSARQFPNYSSELNVNALLLGDSALYLCASSLGLARETQYFGPGTRLLVL.

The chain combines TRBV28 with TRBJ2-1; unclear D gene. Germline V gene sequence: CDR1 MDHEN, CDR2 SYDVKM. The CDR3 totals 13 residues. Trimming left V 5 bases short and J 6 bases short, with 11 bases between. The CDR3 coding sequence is TGTGCCAGCAGTCTCCTCAAGCCCAATGAGCAGTTCTTC. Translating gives CASSLLKPNEQFF.

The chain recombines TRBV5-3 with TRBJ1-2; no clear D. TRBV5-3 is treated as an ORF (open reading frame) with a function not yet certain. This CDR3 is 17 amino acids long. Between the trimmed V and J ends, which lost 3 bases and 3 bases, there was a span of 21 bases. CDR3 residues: CARSSRRKAHRDYGYTF. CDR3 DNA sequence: TGTGCCAGAAGCTCCCGAAGGAAGGCCCACCGGGACTATGGCTACACCTTC.